This TCR beta chain was documented in a study of cytomegalovirus exposure and HLA in healthy donors. Overall study results and limits: The majority of TCR sequences were rare, yet some public TCRs appeared in many donors.

The PCR used 60 Vbeta and 13 Jbeta primers. This table comes from immunoSEQ multiplex PCR, and its TCRdb copy is limited to in-frame clones, with some not included. This sample has 100,000 to 120,000 clones, with more than 75% found just once. This CDR3 is 15 amino acids long. The V and J ends lost 0 bases and 5 bases respectively, with 13 bases between them. Looked up from germline, CDR1 is LGHNA and CDR2 is YNFKEQ. Details on this clone: Its antigen is unidentified.

The sequencing input was PBMCs. This chain connects TRBV4-2 to TRBJ2-5, with a weak D call TRBD2 (5 bases). This TCR came from a man between 40 and 49 years old in good health and CMV-seronegative. The CDR3 coding sequence is TGTGCCAGCAGCCAAGATTTCCTAGCTCGGGAGACCCAGTACTTC. Protein sequence: CASSQDFLARETQYF.